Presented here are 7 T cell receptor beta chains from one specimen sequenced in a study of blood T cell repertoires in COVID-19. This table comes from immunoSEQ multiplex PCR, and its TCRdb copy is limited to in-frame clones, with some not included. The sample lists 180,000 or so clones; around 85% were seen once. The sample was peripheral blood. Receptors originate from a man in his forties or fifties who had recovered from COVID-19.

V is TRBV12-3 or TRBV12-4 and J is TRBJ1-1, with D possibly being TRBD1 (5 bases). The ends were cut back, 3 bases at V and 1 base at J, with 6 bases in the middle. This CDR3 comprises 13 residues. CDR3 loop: CASSFTGNTEAFF. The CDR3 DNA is TGTGCCAGCAGTTTTACAGGGAACACTGAAGCTTTCTTT.

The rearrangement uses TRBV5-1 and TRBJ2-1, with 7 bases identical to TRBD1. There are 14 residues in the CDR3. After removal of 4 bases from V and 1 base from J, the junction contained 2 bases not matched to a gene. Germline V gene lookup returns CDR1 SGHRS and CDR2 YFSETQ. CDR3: CASSPGQSYNEQFF. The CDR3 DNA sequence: TGCGCCAGCAGCCCGGGACAGTCCTACAATGAGCAGTTCTTC.

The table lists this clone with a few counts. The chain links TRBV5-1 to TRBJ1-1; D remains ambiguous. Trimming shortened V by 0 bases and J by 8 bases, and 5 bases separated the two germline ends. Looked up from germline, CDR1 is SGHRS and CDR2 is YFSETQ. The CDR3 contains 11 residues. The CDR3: CASSLEQEAFF. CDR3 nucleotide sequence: TGCGCCAGCAGCTTGGAACAGGAAGCTTTCTTT.

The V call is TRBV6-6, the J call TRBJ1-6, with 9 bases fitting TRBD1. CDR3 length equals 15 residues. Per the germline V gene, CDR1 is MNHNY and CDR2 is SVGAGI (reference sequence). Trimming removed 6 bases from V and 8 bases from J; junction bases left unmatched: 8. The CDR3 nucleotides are TGTGCCAGCAGACATCCGGGACAGGGCTATTCACCCCTCCACTTT. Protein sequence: CASRHPGQGYSPLHF.

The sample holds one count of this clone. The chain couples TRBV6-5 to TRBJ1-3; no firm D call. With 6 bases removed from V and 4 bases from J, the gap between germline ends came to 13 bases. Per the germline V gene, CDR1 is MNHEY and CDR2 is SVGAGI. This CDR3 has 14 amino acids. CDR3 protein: CASSPTIRGNTIYF. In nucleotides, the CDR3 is TGTGCCAGCAGCCCCACCATCAGGGGAAACACCATATATTTT.

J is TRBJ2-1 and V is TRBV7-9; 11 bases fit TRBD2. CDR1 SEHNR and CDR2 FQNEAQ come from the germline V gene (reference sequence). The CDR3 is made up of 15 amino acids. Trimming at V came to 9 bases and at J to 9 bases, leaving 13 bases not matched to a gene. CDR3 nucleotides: TGTGCCAGTAAACAAACTAGCGGGAGAGTGGGTGAGCAGTTCTTC. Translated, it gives CASKQTSGRVGEQFF.

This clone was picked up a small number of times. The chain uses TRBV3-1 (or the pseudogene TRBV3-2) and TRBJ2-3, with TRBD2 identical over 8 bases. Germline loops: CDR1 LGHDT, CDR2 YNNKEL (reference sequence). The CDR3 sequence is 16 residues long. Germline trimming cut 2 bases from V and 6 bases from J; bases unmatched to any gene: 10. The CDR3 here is CASSQWTSSSVDTQYF. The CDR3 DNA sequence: TGTGCCAGCAGCCAATGGACTAGCAGCAGTGTGGATACGCAGTATTTT.